The following is a T cell receptor beta chain sequence with its context. The antigen is not known. Exclusion of a patient followed from autoimmune disease history or systemic immunosuppression. Data came from immunoSEQ multiplex PCR; TCRdb stores just in-frame clones and leaves some out. The sample yields 82,000 or so clones, approximately 85% seen once. These data belong to a study of OX40 agonist ivuxolimab in advanced cancers. Notes on the study in general: The study did not work out the antigen specificity of the expanded peripheral T cells. Dosing at 0.1 to 3.0 mg/kg was accompanied by clonal expansion of CD4+ and CD8+ blood T cells by week 6.

Trimming removed 2 bases at V and 4 bases at J, with 8 bases between. CDR3 length: 13 residues. Germline assignment: CDR1 GTSNPN and CDR2 SVGIG (reference sequence). The sequencing here drew on CD4+ or CD8+ T cells sorted from blood, taken in a trial of the OX40 agonist ivuxolimab. The clonotype was recovered from an adult with an advanced solid tumor such as melanoma, head and neck, liver or kidney cancer. This rearrangement joins TRBV30 to TRBJ1-4; D might be TRBD1 (5 bases). The CDR3, as DNA: TGTGCCTGGAGTTATAGGGGTAATGAAAAACTGTTTTTT. As protein: CAWSYRGNEKLFF.